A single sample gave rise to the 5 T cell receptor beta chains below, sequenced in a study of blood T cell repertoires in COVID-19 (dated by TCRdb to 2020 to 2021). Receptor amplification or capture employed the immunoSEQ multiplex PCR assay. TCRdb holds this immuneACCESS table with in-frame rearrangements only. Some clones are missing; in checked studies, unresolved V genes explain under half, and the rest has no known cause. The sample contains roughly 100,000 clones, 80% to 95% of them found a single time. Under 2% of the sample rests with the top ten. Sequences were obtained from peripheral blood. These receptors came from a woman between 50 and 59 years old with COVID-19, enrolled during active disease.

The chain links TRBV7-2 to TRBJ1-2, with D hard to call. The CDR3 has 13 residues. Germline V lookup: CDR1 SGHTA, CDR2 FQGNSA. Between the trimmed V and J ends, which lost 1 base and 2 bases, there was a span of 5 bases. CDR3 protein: CASSLVRNYGYTF. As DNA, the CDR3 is TGTGCCAGCAGCTTAGTGAGAAACTATGGCTACACCTTC.

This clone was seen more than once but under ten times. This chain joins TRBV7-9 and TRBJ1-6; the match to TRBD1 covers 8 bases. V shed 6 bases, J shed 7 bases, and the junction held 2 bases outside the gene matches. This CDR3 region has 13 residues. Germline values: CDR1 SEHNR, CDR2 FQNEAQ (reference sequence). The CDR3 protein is CASRTGENSPLHF. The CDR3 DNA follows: TGTGCCAGCAGGACAGGGGAAAATTCACCCCTCCACTTT.

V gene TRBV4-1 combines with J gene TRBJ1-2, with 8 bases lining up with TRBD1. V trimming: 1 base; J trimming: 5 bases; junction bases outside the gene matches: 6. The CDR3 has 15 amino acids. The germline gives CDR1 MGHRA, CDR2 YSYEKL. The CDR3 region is CASSQGVGDRYGYTF. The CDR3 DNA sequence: TGCGCCAGCAGCCAAGGAGTAGGGGACAGGTATGGCTACACCTTC.

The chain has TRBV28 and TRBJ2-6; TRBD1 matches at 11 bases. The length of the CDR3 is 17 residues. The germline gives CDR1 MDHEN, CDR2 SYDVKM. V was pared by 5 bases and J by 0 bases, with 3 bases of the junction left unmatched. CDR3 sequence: CASSRDRGYSGANVLTF. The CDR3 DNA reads TGTGCCAGCAGTCGGGACAGGGGGTACTCTGGGGCCAACGTCCTGACTTTC.

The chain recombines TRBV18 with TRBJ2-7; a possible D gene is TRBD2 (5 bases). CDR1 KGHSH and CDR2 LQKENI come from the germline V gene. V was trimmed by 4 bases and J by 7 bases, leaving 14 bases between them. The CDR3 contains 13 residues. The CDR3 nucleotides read TGTGCCAGCTCACAGGAGGCCGGGTCAGAGCAGTACGTC. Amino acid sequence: CASSQEAGSEQYV.